A single sample is the source of the 14 T cell receptor beta chains below, sequenced in a study of post-analysis software for immune sequencing data. Study results and caveats: In patients, TRBV5-6, TRBV5-1 and TRBV20-1 belonged to about five TRBV segments found more frequently than in controls.

cDNA libraries for TCR beta contained unique molecular identifiers. TCRdb reprocessed the PCR reads with MiXCR, giving one entry per CDR3 protein. The table has some 690,000 distinct CDR3 sequences, approximately 59% seen once. These TCRs' antigens remain unknown. Sequenced material: blood. Source of these receptors: a girl aged 2 to 10 with multiple sclerosis.

As regards this clonotype: The DNA is left out, because the CDR3 cannot be placed on it with certainty; the CDR3 is given as TCRdb lists it. V gene TRBV12-3 or TRBV12-4 combines with J gene TRBJ2-1; the tabulated D call, TRBD1, remains unverified against the DNA. The CDR3 length equals 14 residues, ends included. CDR3 region: CASSSSPPGDEQFF.

The CDR3 nucleotides read TGTGCCAGCGGATCTAGTGGCTCCTACGAGCAGTACTTC. Amino acids: CASGSSGSYEQYF. The V gene is TRBV6-6, the J gene TRBJ2-7; D unresolved. CDR3 length equals 13 residues. Trimming removed 8 bases from V and 0 bases from J, with 11 bases in between. Germline-derived CDR1 and CDR2 are MNHNY and SVGAGI (reference sequence).

The J gene is TRBJ2-1, the V gene TRBV6-2 or TRBV6-3; perhaps TRBD1 as D (5 bases). The V gene's germline CDR1 is MNHEY and CDR2 SVGEGT. This CDR3 contains 15 residues. Trimming took off 3 bases at V and 2 bases at J, with 11 bases between the two ends. This CDR3 reads CASSYDSRTYNEQFF. The CDR3 nucleotides are TGTGCCAGCAGTTATGACAGCCGGACCTACAATGAGCAGTTCTTC.

To note about this clonotype: Mismatch with germline at one junction end may stem from a read error. The rearrangement links TRBV28 to TRBJ2-7; 7 nucleotides match TRBD2. Germline V gene data show CDR1 as MDHEN and CDR2 as SYDVKM. This CDR3 has 13 amino acids. CDR3 in DNA: TGTGCCACCGCGGGAGATCCCACCTATGAGCAGTACTTC. Protein sequence: CATAGDPTYEQYF.

This clonotype was seen more than once but under ten times. The gene calls are TRBV5-6 and TRBJ2-1; D may be TRBD1 (5 bases). The germline V gene encodes CDR1 SGHDT and CDR2 YYEEEE. V lost 0 bases and J 10 bases, leaving 17 bases between the germline ends. The CDR3 runs to 15 residues. The CDR3 loop is CASSLVTDPDNEQFF. The CDR3 DNA reads as TGTGCCAGCAGCTTGGTGACAGACCCGGATAACGAGCAGTTCTTC. Full variable domain (rest looked up from reference TRBV5-6 and TRBJ2-1): DAGVTQSPTHLIKTRGQQVTLRCSPKSGHDTVSWYQQALGQGPQFIFQYYEEEERQRGNFPDRFSGHQFPNYSSELNVNALLLGDSALYLCASSLVTDPDNEQFFGPGTRLTVL.

The V call is TRBV10-2, the J call TRBJ2-3; D is perhaps TRBD1 (6 bases). The CDR3 has 14 amino acids. Trimming shortened V by 5 bases and J by 4 bases, and 13 bases separated the two germline ends. CDR1 WSHSY and CDR2 SAAADI come from the germline V gene. The CDR3 DNA follows: TGCGCCAGCAGTACTGTGGGGGCCTCAGATACGCAGTATTTT. The encoded protein is CASSTVGASDTQYF.

This clonotype was seen a handful of times. The chain carries TRBV20-1 and TRBJ2-5; TRBD2 aligns across 15 bases. Germline V gives CDR1 DFQATT, CDR2 SNEGSKA (reference sequence). V was clipped by 2 bases and J by 5 bases; unmatched bases: 12. The CDR3 length is 18 residues. The CDR3, as DNA: TGCAGTGCTAGAACCCCCGGACTAGCGGGAGGGCCTGGGGAGACCCAGTACTTC. Translated: CSARTPGLAGGPGETQYF.

As DNA, the CDR3 is TGTGCCAGCAGCTTAGCCGGTAGCGGGAAAGAGACCCAGTACTTC. Its protein product is CASSLAGSGKETQYF. The chain uses TRBV7-2 and TRBJ2-5, with 8 positions matching TRBD2. The junction had 3 bases not matched to a gene; V was cut back by 0 bases and J by 3 bases. Germline CDR1 and CDR2: SGHTA and FQGNSA. This CDR3 contains 15 residues.

The rearrangement links TRBV6-6 to TRBJ2-7; D is unresolved. The DNA end lines up better with TRBJ2-4; the J call may be wrong. The CDR3 extends over 14 amino acids. Germline V gene sequence: CDR1 MNHNY, CDR2 SVGAGI (reference sequence). The CDR3 here is CASTDGVVSYIQYF. In DNA, the CDR3 is TGTGCCAGCACCGACGGCGTGGTTTCATACATTCAGTACTTC.

The rearrangement joins TRBV29-1 to TRBJ2-7, with D possibly called TRBD1 or TRBD2 (5 bases each). The CDR3 extends over 14 amino acids. Trimming took 7 bases from V and 0 from J, leaving 16 bases between them. CDR1 is SQVTM and CDR2 is ANQGSEA in the germline V gene. The CDR3 here is CSARDPGTSYEQYF. CDR3 nucleotides: TGCAGCGCCCGGGACCCAGGGACCTCCTACGAGCAGTACTTC.

The chain combines TRBV6-5 with TRBJ1-1; no clear D gene. The V and J ends lost 2 bases and 0 bases respectively, with 4 bases between them. The CDR3 covers 13 residues. CDR1 MNHEY and CDR2 SVGAGI come from the germline V gene. The CDR3 region has the DNA TGTGCCAGCAGTTACACTATGAACACTGAAGCTTTCTTT. Protein sequence: CASSYTMNTEAFF.

The J gene is TRBJ2-1, the V gene TRBV5-1; D is unresolved. The germline V gene encodes CDR1 SGHRS and CDR2 YFSETQ. CDR3 length: 14 amino acids. V was trimmed by 4 bases and J by 5 bases, leaving 13 bases between them. The DNA of the CDR3 is TGCGCCAGCAGCACCATAGGCGGAGACAATGAGCAGTTCTTC. Its protein is CASSTIGGDNEQFF.

The V gene is TRBV7-2, the J gene TRBJ2-5; D might be TRBD2 (7 bases). The CDR3 has 13 amino acids. V lost 5 bases and J 5 bases, leaving 12 bases between the germline ends. The germline CDR1 and CDR2 sequences are SGHTA and FQGNSA. CDR3 in DNA: TGTGCCAGCAGCAGGGGGGGTTGGGAGACCCAGTACTTC. As protein: CASSRGGWETQYF.

V usage is TRBV29-1 and J usage is TRBJ2-1, with D uncertain. Trimming shortened V by 4 bases and J by 8 bases, and 9 bases separated the two germline ends. Germline lookup yields CDR1 SQVTM and CDR2 ANQGSEA. There are 11 residues in the CDR3. Written as DNA, the CDR3 is TGCAGCGTTGTCTTGGGTGATGAGCAGTTCTTC. Its protein product is CSVVLGDEQFF.